This T cell receptor (beta chain) is from a study of shared clonotypes between healthy human individuals. CD45RO-negative CD8 cells positively selected for CCR7 made up the naive population, which excluded terminally differentiated effector memory CD45RA+ cells. The assay ran at deep level. Authors' methods: Junction-only immunoSEQ sequences carried no quality scores, so filtering differed. Sequenced by immunoSEQ multiplex PCR; TCRdb stores in-frame clones only, minus some. The V and J calls and clone size were taken over from that table, and D and trimming were inferred from the DNA. Of about 680,000 clones listed, 92% were seen once; the top ten hold nearly 25%. The length of the CDR3 is 16 residues. Germline V gene data show CDR1 as SGHRS and CDR2 as YFSETQ. The ends lost 5 bases at V and 3 bases at J; junction bases unmatched: 8.

The sequence was obtained from a man aged 25-45 years in good health. The gene calls are TRBV5-1 and TRBJ2-1; TRBD2 matches at 10 bases. Sequencing was carried out using naive CD8+ T cells sorted from blood. DNA for the CDR3: TGCGCCAGCAGGCCCGTAGGACTAGCGGTCTACAATGAGCAGTTCTTC. Its protein is CASRPVGLAVYNEQFF.